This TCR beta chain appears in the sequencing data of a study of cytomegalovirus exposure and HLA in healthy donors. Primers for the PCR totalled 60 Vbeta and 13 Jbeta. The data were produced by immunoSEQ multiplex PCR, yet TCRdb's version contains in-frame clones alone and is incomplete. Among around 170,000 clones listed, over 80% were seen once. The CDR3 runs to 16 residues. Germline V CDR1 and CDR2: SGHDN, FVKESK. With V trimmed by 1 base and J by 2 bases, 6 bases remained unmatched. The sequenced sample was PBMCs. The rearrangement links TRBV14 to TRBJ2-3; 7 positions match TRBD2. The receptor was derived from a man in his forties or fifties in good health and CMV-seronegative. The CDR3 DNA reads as TGTGCCAGCAGCCAAGTTGGGCTAGCGGCCACAGATACGCAGTATTTT. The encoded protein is CASSQVGLAATDTQYF.